This T cell receptor beta chain was identified in a study of cytomegalovirus exposure and HLA in healthy donors. The CDR3 has 14 residues. V gave up 4 bases and J gave up 10 bases, with 15 bases separating them. The PCR used 60 Vbeta and 13 Jbeta primers. The repertoire was sequenced with immunoSEQ multiplex PCR; TCRdb's copy has only in-frame clones and lacks some. Counted here are over 150,000 clones, roughly 87% occurring once; the ten biggest clones make up 0.7% to 1%. This TCR came from a woman in her 30s in good health and CMV-seronegative. The J gene is TRBJ1-6, the V gene TRBV5-3; D perhaps matches TRBD1 (6 bases). TRBV5-3 belongs to the ORF category, with a function that is uncertain. Sequences were obtained from PBMCs. CDR3 sequence (DNA): TGTGCCAGAAGCGGGGGGGCAGGCCGCTCACCCCTCCACTTT. Translated, it gives CARSGGAGRSPLHF.